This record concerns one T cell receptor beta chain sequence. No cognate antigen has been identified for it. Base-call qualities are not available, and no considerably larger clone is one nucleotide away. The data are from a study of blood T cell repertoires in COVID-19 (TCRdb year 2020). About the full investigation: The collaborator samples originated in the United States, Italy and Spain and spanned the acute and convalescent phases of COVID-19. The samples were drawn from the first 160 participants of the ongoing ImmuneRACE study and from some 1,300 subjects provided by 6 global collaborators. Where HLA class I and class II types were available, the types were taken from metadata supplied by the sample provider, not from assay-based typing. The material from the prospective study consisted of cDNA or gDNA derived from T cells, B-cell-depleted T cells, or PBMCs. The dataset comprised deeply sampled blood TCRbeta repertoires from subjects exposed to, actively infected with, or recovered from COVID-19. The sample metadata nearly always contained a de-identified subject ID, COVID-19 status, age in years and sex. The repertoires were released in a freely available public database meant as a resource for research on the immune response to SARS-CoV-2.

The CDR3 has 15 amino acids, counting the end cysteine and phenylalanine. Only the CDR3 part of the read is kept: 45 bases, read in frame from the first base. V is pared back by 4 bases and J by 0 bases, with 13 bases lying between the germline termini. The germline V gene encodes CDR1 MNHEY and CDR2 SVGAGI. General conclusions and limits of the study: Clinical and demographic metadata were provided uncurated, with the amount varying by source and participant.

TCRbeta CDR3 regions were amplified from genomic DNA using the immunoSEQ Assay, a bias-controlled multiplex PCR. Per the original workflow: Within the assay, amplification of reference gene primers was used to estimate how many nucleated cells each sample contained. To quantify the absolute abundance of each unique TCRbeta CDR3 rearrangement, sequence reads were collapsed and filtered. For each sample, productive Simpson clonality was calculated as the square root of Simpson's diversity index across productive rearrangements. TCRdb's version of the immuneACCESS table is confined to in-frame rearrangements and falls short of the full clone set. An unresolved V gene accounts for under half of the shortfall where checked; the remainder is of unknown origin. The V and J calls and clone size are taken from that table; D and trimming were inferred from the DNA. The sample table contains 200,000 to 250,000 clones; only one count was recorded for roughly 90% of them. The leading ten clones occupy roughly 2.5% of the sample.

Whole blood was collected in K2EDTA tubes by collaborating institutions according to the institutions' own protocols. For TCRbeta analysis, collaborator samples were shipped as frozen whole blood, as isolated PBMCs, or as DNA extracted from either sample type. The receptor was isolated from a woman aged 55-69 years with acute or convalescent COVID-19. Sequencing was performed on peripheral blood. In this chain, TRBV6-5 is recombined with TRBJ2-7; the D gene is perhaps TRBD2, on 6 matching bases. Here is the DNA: TGTGCCAGCAGTTCGTCGGGAGTGCTCTCCTACGAGCAGTACTTC. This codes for CASSSSGVLSYEQYF.